The clone carrying this T cell receptor (beta chain) came up a few times. What it binds is not known. The time point denotes: persistent/refractory GD, antithyroid drugs over 5 years with positive TRAb. RNA from PBMCs was the source of the TCR library. Graves' disease diagnosis followed American Thyroid Association guidelines. Arm-PCR of CDR3 regions and iRepertoire HTBI primers were used to build TCR beta libraries. In the authors' methods: Samples revealed roughly 60 TRBV and roughly 15 TRBJ segments. TCRdb passed the multiplex PCR reads through MiXCR, listing each CDR3 protein once. The V and J calls come from TCRdb's annotation, not from the publication. The table records 650,000 to 700,000 distinct CDR3 sequences, around 30% of them present only once. This CDR3 is 13 amino acids long. Germline loops: CDR1 LNHDA, CDR2 SQIVND (reference sequence). V was pared by 6 bases and J by 3 bases, with 4 bases of the junction left unmatched.

This record comes from a study of regulatory T cells in long-lasting Graves disease. Study observations and caveats: Persistent Graves' patients showed less TCR diversity than newly diagnosed ones.

The specimen comprised peripheral blood mononuclear cells (PBMCs), sampled when the disease was refractory, from a patient treated with antithyroid drugs. The clonotype originates from a female donor with Graves disease. The chain recombines TRBV19 with TRBJ1-1; TRBD1 aligns across 7 bases. The CDR3 spells CASSHGQDTEAFF. The CDR3 nucleotides read TGTGCCAGTAGCCACGGACAGGACACTGAAGCTTTCTTT.